Listed here are 14 T cell receptor beta chains from one sample, sequenced in a study of blood T cell repertoires in COVID-19. Generated by immunoSEQ multiplex PCR, the TCRdb table keeps only in-frame clones and is missing some. The sample consists of 140,000 to 150,000 clones, around 82% of them appearing once. The sequenced sample was PBMCs or T cells enriched from blood (not recorded which). Every receptor here comes from a woman between 50 and 59 years old who had recovered from COVID-19.

V and J are TRBV27 and TRBJ1-1; D is possibly TRBD1 (6 bases). The V gene lost 5 bases and the J gene lost 10 bases, with 23 bases spanning the gap. This CDR3 spans 15 amino acids. The germline gives CDR1 MNHEY, CDR2 SMNVEV (reference sequence). In DNA, the CDR3 is TGTGCCAGCAGTACCCAACGGACAGTGGCCGGCGGAGCTTTCTTT. Protein sequence: CASSTQRTVAGGAFF.

V is TRBV6-4 and J is TRBJ2-2, with 7 bases that match TRBD1. V gave up 8 bases and J gave up 4 bases; unmatched junction bases: 4. The CDR3 consists of 13 residues. In germline, CDR1 is MRHNA, CDR2 SNTAGT. CDR3 amino acids: CASRDRITGELFF. For the CDR3, the DNA is TGTGCCAGCCGGGACAGAATCACCGGGGAGCTGTTTTTT.

The genes are TRBV19 and TRBJ2-4, with 11 bases that match TRBD2. The V segment lost 5 bases and the J segment 0 bases; nucleotides outside the gene matches: 9. The length of the CDR3 is 18 residues. Germline CDR1 reads LNHDA; CDR2 reads SQIVND (reference sequence). CDR3 in DNA: TGTGCCAGTAGTCTTAGCGGGGGGGTAGGACTAGCCAAAAACATTCAGTACTTC. It codes for CASSLSGGVGLAKNIQYF.

The rearrangement joins TRBV21-1 to TRBJ1-4; the D call TRBD1 from the table was never checked on the DNA. TRBV21-1 is reported as a pseudogene. This CDR3 spans 13 amino acids. The CDR3 DNA sequence: TGTGCCAGCAGCTCCCAGGGTAATGAAAAACTGTTTTTT. Protein product: CASSSQGNEKLFF.

The chain uses TRBV5-8 and TRBJ1-2, with 9 bases identical to TRBD1. This CDR3 contains 14 residues. Germline loops: CDR1 SGHTS, CDR2 YDEGEE. The V gene end was trimmed by 4 bases and the J gene end by 4 bases; junction bases not matched to a gene: 5. CDR3 sequence reads: CASSVGQGTYGYTF. Written as DNA, the CDR3 is TGTGCCAGCAGCGTGGGACAGGGCACCTATGGCTACACCTTC.

The genes are TRBV3-1 (or the pseudogene TRBV3-2) and TRBJ2-1, with 7 bases lining up with TRBD2. CDR1 LGHDT and CDR2 YNNKEL come from the germline V gene (reference sequence). The CDR3 loop spans 16 amino acids. The trim removed 1 base at V and 2 bases at J, leaving 5 bases unmatched. DNA of the CDR3: TGTGCCAGCAGCCAAGGTGCCAGCGGGGCCTACAATGAGCAGTTCTTC. Amino acids: CASSQGASGAYNEQFF.

The rearrangement uses TRBV4-1 and TRBJ1-5; D gene ambiguous. Trimming left V 0 bases short and J 7 bases short, with 7 bases between. Germline values: CDR1 MGHRA, CDR2 YSYEKL. The length of the CDR3 is 13 residues. CDR3 amino acids: CASSQEVRQPQHF. CDR3 bases: TGCGCCAGCAGCCAAGAGGTCAGACAGCCCCAGCATTTT.

The CDR3 nucleotides read TGTGCCAGCAGCCCCCGAGGGGGCAACATTCAGTACTTC. Translated, it gives CASSPRGGNIQYF. The chain combines TRBV7-2 with TRBJ2-4, with TRBD1 matching 7 bases. With V trimmed by 5 bases and J by 7 bases, 5 bases remained unmatched. The CDR3 totals 13 residues. Germline CDR1 reads SGHTA; CDR2 reads FQGNSA.

The chain couples TRBV27 to TRBJ2-1; 11 nucleotides line up with TRBD2. CDR3 length equals 15 residues. Germline CDR1 and CDR2: MNHEY and SMNVEV (reference sequence). V lost 9 bases, J lost 6 bases, and 10 bases stayed unmatched. The CDR3 region has the DNA TGTGCCAGTTCCACTTTAGCGGGGGGGATCAATGAGCAGTTCTTC. Its translation is CASSTLAGGINEQFF.

The J gene is TRBJ2-7, the V gene TRBV19; tentative D call: TRBD1 (6 bases). Germline V gene data show CDR1 as LNHDA and CDR2 as SQIVND (reference sequence). The CDR3 totals 14 residues. Deletions cut 3 bases from V and 7 bases from J, with 16 bases between. As DNA, the CDR3 is TGTGCCAGTAGTATCAGGGGTTTCTCGGAGGAGCAGTACTTC. Amino acid sequence: CASSIRGFSEEQYF.

This clone appeared a few times. This sequence joins TRBV5-4 and TRBJ1-6; TRBD1 is a possible D gene (5 bases). The germline CDR1 and CDR2 sequences are SGHNT and YYREEE (reference sequence). V lost 4 bases and J 5 bases, leaving 16 bases between the germline ends. The CDR3 totals 16 residues. CDR3 nucleotide sequence: TGTGCCAGCAGCCACCCAAACACAGGCAATAATTCACCCCTCCACTTT. Translated, it gives CASSHPNTGNNSPLHF.

The chain couples TRBV2 to TRBJ1-1; D is unclear. The CDR3 is 13 residues long. Looked up from germline, CDR1 is SNHLY and CDR2 is FYNNEI. Trimming removed 4 bases at V and 4 bases at J, with 10 bases between. CDR3 protein: CASSGLPGTEAFF. CDR3 bases: TGTGCCAGCAGTGGACTGCCGGGCACTGAAGCTTTCTTT.

Ten or more counts support this clone. This chain uses TRBV30 with TRBJ1-5; 11 bases align to TRBD1. After removal of 4 bases from V and 6 bases from J, the junction contained 11 bases not matched to a gene. The CDR3 contains 16 residues. CDR1 and CDR2 from the germline V gene are GTSNPN and SVGIG (reference sequence). The CDR3 spells CAWTGQGARGTQPQHF. As DNA, the CDR3 is TGTGCCTGGACAGGACAGGGGGCGAGGGGAACTCAGCCCCAGCATTTT.

This clone appeared once. V and J are TRBV7-2 and TRBJ2-1, with TRBD2 matching over 8 bases. J lost 6 bases, V lost 2 bases, and 3 bases had no gene match. Germline-derived CDR1 and CDR2 are SGHTA and FQGNSA. The CDR3 spans 14 residues. The chain's CDR3 is CASSLNSGVNEQFF. Written as DNA, the CDR3 is TGTGCCAGCAGCTTAAATAGCGGGGTCAATGAGCAGTTCTTC.